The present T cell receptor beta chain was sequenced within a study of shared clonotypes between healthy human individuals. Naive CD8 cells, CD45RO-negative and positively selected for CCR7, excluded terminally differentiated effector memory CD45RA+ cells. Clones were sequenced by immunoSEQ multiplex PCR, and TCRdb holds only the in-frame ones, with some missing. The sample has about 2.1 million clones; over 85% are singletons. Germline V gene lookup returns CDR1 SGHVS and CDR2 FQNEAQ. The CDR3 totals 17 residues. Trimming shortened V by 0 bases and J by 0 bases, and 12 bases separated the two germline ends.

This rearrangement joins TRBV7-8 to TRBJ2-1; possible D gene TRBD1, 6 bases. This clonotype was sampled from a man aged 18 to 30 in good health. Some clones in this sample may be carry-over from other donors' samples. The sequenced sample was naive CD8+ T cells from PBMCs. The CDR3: CASSLAKQGISYNEQFF. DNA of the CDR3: TGTGCCAGCAGCTTAGCCAAACAGGGCATCTCCTACAATGAGCAGTTCTTC. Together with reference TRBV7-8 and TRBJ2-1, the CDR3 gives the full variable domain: GAGVSQSPRYKVAKRGQDVALRCDPISGHVSLFWYQQALGQGPEFLTYFQNEAQLDKSGLPSDRFFAERPEGSVSTLKIQRTQQEDSAVYLCASSLAKQGISYNEQFFGPGTRLTVL.